Listed below are T cell receptor beta chains from one sample, sequenced in a study of blood T cell repertoires in COVID-19. Sequencing was performed with immunoSEQ multiplex PCR; in TCRdb, only in-frame clones are kept and a portion is missing. The table shows 200,000 to 250,000 clones, with around four fifths occurring only once. Sequences were obtained from peripheral blood. Receptor source: a woman of 80 years or more with COVID-19, enrolled during active disease. The CDR3 runs from the conserved cysteine through the conserved F or W. The D gene is left open where the match is weak.

J,V,length,D,CDR3
TRBJ1-3,TRBV6-6,14,-,CASSSQGGGNTIYF
TRBJ1-6,TRBV2,13,-,CASSEQSDSPLHF
TRBJ1-1,TRBV9,14,TRBD1,CASSGGTGHTEAFF
TRBJ1-1,TRBV6-5,15,-,CASTTDSSLNTEAFF
TRBJ1-6,TRBV6-6,16,TRBD1,CASSYSNRGQNSPLHF
TRBJ2-5,TRBV14,15,TRBD2,CASSRGLAGVETQYF
TRBJ2-5,TRBV9,15,TRBD2,CASSATSGRLETQYF
TRBJ2-3,TRBV27,14,-,CASSLGRGTDTQYF
TRBJ2-1,TRBV7-3,15,TRBD1,CASSLLRQGHNEQFF
TRBJ1-3,TRBV7-2,15,-,CASSLDGVSGNTIYF
TRBJ1-2,TRBV19,14,-,CASSSRQDERGYTF
TRBJ1-1,TRBV4-1,15,TRBD1,CASTSRRQGNTEAFF
TRBJ1-2,TRBV7-9,15,TRBD1,CASSSPDRGHDGYTF
TRBJ1-5,TRBV28,15,-,CASSSDSLSNQPQHF
TRBJ1-2,TRBV6-1,14,-,CASSDYRGHYGYTF
TRBJ1-2,TRBV12-3/TRBV12-4,12,-,CASSSGFYGYTF
TRBJ2-7,TRBV5-1,15,-,CASSLAAGVAYEQYF
TRBJ1-1,TRBV28,13,TRBD1,CASSFDREAEAFF
TRBJ1-2,TRBV27,18,TRBD1,CASSSYLAGQGLNYGYTF
TRBJ1-2,TRBV5-1,15,-,CASSLEGRGEDGYTF
TRBJ1-2,TRBV5-1,16,TRBD1,CASYRTPDRYNYGYTF
TRBJ1-2,TRBV5-8,14,TRBD1,CASSLDRGRDGYTF
TRBJ2-5,TRBV6-5,12,-,CASSYRDTTQYF
TRBJ2-3,TRBV19,14,-,CASSFRPSVDTQYF
TRBJ1-2,TRBV25-1,15,-,CASSDAVQGFYGYTF
TRBJ1-5,TRBV21-1,17,-,CASSNSRADRSNQPQHF
TRBJ1-6,TRBV6-5,15,TRBD1,CASSYTRTGGSILHF
TRBJ1-2,TRBV7-3,20,TRBD1,CASSYYKGRQGALLVYGYTF
TRBJ2-2,TRBV6-8,19,TRBD2,CASSYLLTSGGRDTGELFF
TRBJ2-1,TRBV18,17,TRBD2,CASSGQGTSGSLNEQFF
TRBJ2-2,TRBV6-4,17,TRBD2,CASNPWGLAGVTGELFF
TRBJ2-7,TRBV5-4,13,-,CASSSPQMYEQYF
TRBJ2-2,TRBV4-2,16,-,CASSQVVAVNTGELFF
TRBJ2-7,TRBV2,14,-,CASSGSRVLDEQYF
TRBJ1-1,TRBV18,13,-,CASSPTQEVGAFF
TRBJ1-4,TRBV19,13,-,CASTARLNEKLFF
TRBJ2-2,TRBV3-1/TRBV3-2,14,-,CASSQDFNTGELFF
TRBJ2-1,TRBV5-1,16,TRBD2,CASSLGLAGSYNEQFF
TRBJ1-5,TRBV15,14,-,CATSTAAGRPPQHF
TRBJ2-7,TRBV5-1,16,-,CASSRWDFRSSYEQYF
TRBJ1-5,TRBV18,14,TRBD1,CASSGTGGNQPQHF
TRBJ1-2,TRBV7-9,12,-,CASSVDTYGYTF
TRBJ1-1,TRBV4-1,14,-,CASSQDTRVGEAFF
TRBJ1-6,TRBV2,16,-,CASSETIGGGNSPLHF
TRBJ2-7,TRBV27,17,-,CASSPLPLYADTYEQYF
TRBJ2-7,TRBV6-2/TRBV6-3,15,-,CASSGGDLGVYEQYF
TRBJ1-2,TRBV5-1,14,TRBD1,CASSLVGTDYGYTF
TRBJ2-3,TRBV15,15,-,CATSRLSTSTDTQYF
TRBJ1-3,TRBV6-5,15,TRBD1,CASSSSGTGGNTIYF
TRBJ1-5,TRBV6-5,14,TRBD1,CASSRDRVLQPQHF
TRBJ2-1,TRBV11-3,15,TRBD2,CASSLERGNYNEQFF
TRBJ2-7,TRBV5-6,12,TRBD1,CASSMGQYEQYF
TRBJ2-3,TRBV4-2,17,-,CASSQDLRGASTDTQYF
TRBJ1-2,TRBV29-1,12,-,CSVETQGYGYTF